This is a list of T cell receptor beta chains from one sample in a study of blood T cell repertoires in COVID-19. Sequenced by immunoSEQ multiplex PCR; TCRdb stores in-frame clones only, minus some. The data show approximately 45,000 clones, approximately 87% seen once. The sample consisted of peripheral blood. These receptors all stem from a man aged 35 to 55 with COVID-19, enrolled during active disease. The CDR3 runs from the conserved cysteine through the conserved F or W. D genes are given only for firm matches. Clone size is shown for a subset of rows, as once, few, many or a class of expanded clone.

v_call	d_call	j_call	clone_size	cdr3_nt	cdr3_aa
TRBV4-1	NA	TRBJ1-4	NA	TGCGCCAGCCGACCTAGACTCGGCACGGGGGCAACTAATGAAAAACTGTTTTTT	CASRPRLGTGATNEKLFF
TRBV5-1	TRBD2	TRBJ2-7	NA	TGCGCCAGCAGCTTGGGCGGGAGGGTCTCCTACGAGCAGTACTTC	CASSLGGRVSYEQYF
TRBV6-5	TRBD2	TRBJ2-1	few	TGTGCCAGCAGTTACGAGCGGGGGGGAGGCGAGCAGTTCTTC	CASSYERGGGEQFF
TRBV2	TRBD1	TRBJ1-3	NA	TGTGCCAGCACCCGAATGGCAGGGGGTCCGTCCTCTGGAAACACCATATATTTT	CASTRMAGGPSSGNTIYF
TRBV18	NA	TRBJ1-1	NA	TGTGCCAGCTCACCTGTGGTAATTGTCCAGGGCCGGAACACTGAAGCTTTCTTT	CASSPVVIVQGRNTEAFF
TRBV5-1	TRBD1	TRBJ2-4	NA	TGCGCCAGCAGCTTGACCCAGGGGGCGGCCAAAAACATTCAGTACTTC	CASSLTQGAAKNIQYF
TRBV11-3	TRBD1	TRBJ2-3	NA	TGTGCCAGCAGCTTAAAGAACAGGGGGCGGATGATCGATGGTTCAGATACGCAGTATTTT	CASSLKNRGRMIDGSDTQYF
TRBV6-2/TRBV6-3	NA	TRBJ1-1	NA	TGTGCCAGCAGTTTCCACCACGACAGTAACACTGAAGCTTTCTTT	CASSFHHDSNTEAFF
TRBV27	NA	TRBJ1-2	NA	TGTGCCAGCAGTTTATCGAGTTTGGCAGGTGGCTACACCTTC	CASSLSSLAGGYTF
TRBV6-6	NA	TRBJ1-5	NA	TGTGCCAGCAGTTACTCTGAGGACAATCAGCCCCAGCATTTT	CASSYSEDNQPQHF
TRBV12-3/TRBV12-4	NA	TRBJ1-5	NA	TGTGCCAGCAGTCCAGGGTTCGTTCGGCCCCAGCATTTT	CASSPGFVRPQHF
TRBV5-1	NA	TRBJ2-7	NA	TGCGCCAGCAGCTTTACCACTGTCTCCTACGAGCAGTACTTC	CASSFTTVSYEQYF
TRBV25-1	TRBD2	TRBJ2-3	NA	TGTGCCAGCAGTGAAACTAGCGGGAGAAGGGCAGATACGCAGTATTTT	CASSETSGRRADTQYF
TRBV27	NA	TRBJ1-5	NA	TGTGCCAGCAGTGCCTCAGCGGTCACGAGTCAGCCCCAGCATTTT	CASSASAVTSQPQHF
TRBV7-8	TRBD2	TRBJ2-1	NA	TGTGCCAGCAGCCCCGGGCGGGAGATCGCCTACAATGAGCAGTTCTTC	CASSPGREIAYNEQFF
TRBV7-9	TRBD2	TRBJ2-1	NA	TGTGCCAGCAGCACGACTAGCGGGAGCTCCTACAATGAGCAGTTCTTC	CASSTTSGSSYNEQFF
TRBV13	NA	TRBJ1-1	NA	TGTGCCAGCAGCGACAGCGGGACCACTGAAGCTTTCTTT	CASSDSGTTEAFF
TRBV18	TRBD1	TRBJ2-5	NA	TGTGCCAGCTCACGGGACAGGGTTGAGACCCAGTACTTC	CASSRDRVETQYF
TRBV29-1	NA	TRBJ1-1	NA	TGCAGCGTTGGCGGGACTGAAGCTTTCTTT	CSVGGTEAFF
TRBV6-5	TRBD1	TRBJ2-1	NA	TGTGCCAGCAGTTCTCGGGACAGGGGCAATGAGCAGTTCTTC	CASSSRDRGNEQFF
TRBV2	TRBD1	TRBJ2-5	once	TGTGCCAGCAGTGAAGATGGGACAGGGGAAGAGACCCAGTACTTC	CASSEDGTGEETQYF
TRBV5-4	TRBD2	TRBJ2-1	NA	TGTGCCAGCAGCCTCCGGACTAGCGGCTCGAAGGTTGAGCAGTTCTTC	CASSLRTSGSKVEQFF
TRBV3-1/TRBV3-2	TRBD2	TRBJ2-3	NA	TGTGCCAGCAGCCTGGGACTAGCGGCAGATACGCAGTATTTT	CASSLGLAADTQYF
TRBV19	TRBD1	TRBJ1-5	NA	TGTGCCAGTAAATCGGATGTGGGACAGGGGATTAATAAAGATCAGCCCCAGCATTTT	CASKSDVGQGINKDQPQHF
TRBV5-1	NA	TRBJ2-7	NA	TGCGCCAGCAGCTTGCTAGGGCTAGCCCCCTACGAGCAGTACTTC	CASSLLGLAPYEQYF
TRBV27	TRBD2	TRBJ2-7	NA	TGTGCCAGCAGCGGACTAGCAGATAACTACGAGCAGTACTTC	CASSGLADNYEQYF
TRBV11-2	TRBD1	TRBJ2-1	NA	TGTGCCAGCAGGTCCCCGGGACAGGGAAATGAGCAGTTCTTC	CASRSPGQGNEQFF
TRBV30	TRBD1	TRBJ2-7	NA	TGTGCCTGGACGAGGGACAGGGGAGGCGAGCAGTACTTC	CAWTRDRGGEQYF
TRBV29-1	NA	TRBJ1-4	NA	TGCAGCGTTGAAGTGAACGAGAGGCAAAAACTGTTTTTT	CSVEVNERQKLFF
TRBV19	TRBD1	TRBJ2-3	NA	TGTGCCAGTAGTAGGGACAGGGCAGATACGCAGTATTTT	CASSRDRADTQYF
TRBV28	NA	TRBJ2-7	once	TGTGCCAGCAGTTTCTCACCGACAGTGTACGAGCAGTACTTC	CASSFSPTVYEQYF
TRBV10-2	TRBD1	TRBJ1-2	NA	TGCGCCAGCAGTGGGGGGACAGGGGACCCATCTAACTATGGCTACACCTTC	CASSGGTGDPSNYGYTF
TRBV29-1	TRBD2	TRBJ2-2	NA	TGCAGCGTTGACCCTAGCGGGAACGAAAACACCGGGGAGCTGTTTTTT	CSVDPSGNENTGELFF
TRBV5-1	TRBD2	TRBJ2-1	NA	TGCGCCAGCAGCTCTAGCGGGGGGGCTGATGAGCAGTTCTTC	CASSSSGGADEQFF
TRBV19	TRBD1	TRBJ2-2	NA	TGTGCCAGCCACGACAGGGGGGATTTCCCCGGGGAGCTGTTTTTT	CASHDRGDFPGELFF
TRBV2	NA	TRBJ1-1	NA	TGTGCCAGCGTGGGAGAGAGGAACACTGAAGCTTTCTTT	CASVGERNTEAFF
TRBV7-9	TRBD2	TRBJ2-3	few	TGTGCCAGCAGCTTACAAAACCTAGCGGGGGGGCCGGATACGCAGTATTTT	CASSLQNLAGGPDTQYF
TRBV6-1	TRBD1	TRBJ1-5	NA	TGTGCCAGCAGTGAATCGACAGGGAATCAGCCCCAGCATTTT	CASSESTGNQPQHF
TRBV5-4	NA	TRBJ1-1	NA	TGTGCCAGCAGACGCCAGGCTACGAACACTGAAGCTTTCTTT	CASRRQATNTEAFF
TRBV6-6	TRBD1	TRBJ1-6	NA	TGTGCCAGCAGTTATCGAGACAGGGGAGGTTCACCCCTCCACTTT	CASSYRDRGGSPLHF
TRBV7-4	NA	TRBJ1-5	NA	TGTGCCAGCAGCTTAGCCCGGGGGAGCAATCAGCCCCAGCATTTT	CASSLARGSNQPQHF
TRBV5-4	TRBD1	TRBJ2-3	NA	TGTGCCAGCAGCTTTTTGGGACAGGGGGGAGATACGCAGTATTTT	CASSFLGQGGDTQYF
TRBV30	TRBD1	TRBJ1-2	NA	TGTGCCTGGAGTCCCCGGGACAGGGCTTTCTATGGCTACACCTTC	CAWSPRDRAFYGYTF
TRBV27	NA	TRBJ1-1	NA	TGTGCCAGCAGTTTATCACCTACAGGGAACACTGAAGCTTTCTTT	CASSLSPTGNTEAFF
TRBV6-5	TRBD1	TRBJ1-5	NA	TGTGCCACCTCTCTCCAACAGGGGATGGATCAGCCCCAGCATTTT	CATSLQQGMDQPQHF
TRBV29-1	TRBD2	TRBJ2-2	NA	TGCAGCGTTGATGGGCTAGCGGGCCACACCGGGGAGCTGTTTTTT	CSVDGLAGHTGELFF
TRBV18	NA	TRBJ1-1	NA	TGTGCCAGCTCACCTCTTCCGGGGAACACTGAAGCTTTCTTT	CASSPLPGNTEAFF
TRBV18	NA	TRBJ2-7	few	TGTGCCAGCTCACCGTCGGCGGGCGAGCAGTACTTC	CASSPSAGEQYF
TRBV18	NA	TRBJ2-2	NA	TGTGCCAGCTCACCACTCCCCAGGGCCAACACCGGGGAGCTGTTTTTT	CASSPLPRANTGELFF
TRBV18	NA	TRBJ1-1	NA	TGTGCCAGCTCACCACCTCTTGGAGGGAACACTGAAGCTTTCTTT	CASSPPLGGNTEAFF
TRBV6-1	TRBD1	TRBJ1-2	NA	TGTGCCAGCAGTGCCCAGACAGGGGGCTCCGCCTATGGCTACACCTTC	CASSAQTGGSAYGYTF
TRBV28	NA	TRBJ1-5	NA	TGTGCCAGCAGATTGACAGAACCCAATCAGCCCCAGCATTTT	CASRLTEPNQPQHF
TRBV10-1	TRBD2	TRBJ2-1	NA	TGCGCCAGCAGTGACGGCGGGAGACCCTACAATGAGCAGTTCTTC	CASSDGGRPYNEQFF
TRBV3-1/TRBV3-2	TRBD1	TRBJ1-3	NA	TGTGCCAGCAGCCAAGCTGGACAGGGGGTCGCCATATATTTT	CASSQAGQGVAIYF
TRBV6-1	NA	TRBJ1-2	few	TGTGCCAGCAGTGAAGCGCCTCGGGACTCCTATGGCTACACCTTC	CASSEAPRDSYGYTF